This T cell receptor beta chain was recorded in a study of CD8 T cells in Susac syndrome. Broader study findings: The TCR sequencing and HLA analysis in the study involved a relatively small number of individuals, as the study acknowledged.

RNA amounts of about 0.5 to 1 ug underwent reverse transcription with random hexamers. By means of immunoSEQ multiplex PCR, TCR beta CDR3 spanning 54 Vbeta and 13 Jbeta underwent amplification. TCRdb recomputed calls from the immunoSEQ multiplex PCR reads with MiXCR, one row per CDR3 protein. The data show 250,000 to 300,000 distinct CDR3 sequences, around nine tenths seen once. From blood CD8+ and CD4+ T cells, TCR beta sequences were generated. The multiple sclerosis control group comprised treatment-naive patients with stable or active relapsing-remitting disease. The germline CDR1 and CDR2 sequences are SGHRS and YFSETQ. V was shortened by 4 bases and J by 12 bases, with 19 bases between the two germline ends. The CDR3 is 14 residues long. As concerns this clonotype: What it recognizes is unknown.

Material for sequencing was CD8+ T cells from PBMCs. The receptor was isolated from a human donor with multiple sclerosis. V usage is TRBV5-1 and J usage is TRBJ1-4; D is ambiguous. CDR3 in amino acids: CASSSTFDKRELFF. The DNA for the CDR3 is TGCGCCAGCAGCAGCACATTCGACAAACGGGAACTGTTTTTT.